A selection of T cell receptor beta chains follows, all from one sample in a study of T-cell memory formation after mild COVID-19. TCRdb ran MiXCR on the 5' RACE reads and lists one entry per CDR3 protein. The sample yields 190,000 or so distinct CDR3 sequences, roughly a fifth seen once. Sequences were obtained from PBMCs or a T cell subset sorted from them (not recorded which). Receptors originate from an adult woman who had mild COVID-19 (a few samples of this study predate the infection). Cell type and time point are not known. Both conserved end residues are part of each CDR3. The D gene is left open where the match is weak. Only some rows state a clone size, as once, few, many or a class for expanded clones.

clone size	D gene	V gene	J gene	CDR3 protein	CDR3 DNA
few	TRBD1	TRBV2	TRBJ2-1	CASSETGTGVNEQFF	TGTGCCAGCAGTGAAACTGGGACAGGGGTCAATGAGCAGTTCTTC
NA	NA	TRBV6-5	TRBJ2-5	CASGWTAQETQYF	TGTGCCAGCGGCTGGACAGCGCAAGAGACCCAGTACTTC
NA	NA	TRBV20-1	TRBJ1-5	CSARELDRRSTVGNQPQHF	TGCAGTGCTAGAGAACTCGACAGGAGATCCACGGTTGGCAATCAGCCCCAGCATTTT
few	TRBD2	TRBV7-8	TRBJ2-3	CASSPSRGGTDTQYF	TGTGCCAGCAGCCCCTCACGGGGAGGGACAGATACGCAGTATTTT
NA	TRBD2	TRBV12-3/TRBV12-4	TRBJ2-3	CASSAGLAGPTDTQYF	TGTGCCAGCAGCGCCGGACTAGCGGGTCCCACAGATACGCAGTATTTT
NA	NA	TRBV5-1	TRBJ2-7	CASSLDFGNTYEQYF	TGCGCCAGCAGCTTGGACTTCGGAAATACCTACGAGCAGTACTTC
NA	NA	TRBV9	TRBJ2-2	CASSGGLGGELFF	TGTGCCAGCAGCGGAGGCCTGGGGGGGGAGCTGTTTTTT
many	NA	TRBV5-8	TRBJ2-2	CASSLDSNPTGELFF	TGTGCCAGCAGCTTGGACTCGAACCCCACCGGGGAGCTGTTTTTT
NA	TRBD1	TRBV5-1	TRBJ2-1	CASSWTGSYNEQFF	TGCGCCAGCAGCTGGACAGGGTCCTACAATGAGCAGTTCTTC
few	TRBD1	TRBV4-1	TRBJ2-1	CASSQGQGAGYEQFF	TGCGCCAGCAGCCAGGGACAGGGGGCAGGCTATGAGCAGTTCTTC
NA	NA	TRBV4-1	TRBJ2-3	CASSQDGDRGGNTDTQYF	TGCGCCAGCAGCCAAGATGGGGATAGGGGCGGGAACACAGATACGCAGTATTTT
NA	NA	TRBV12-3/TRBV12-4	TRBJ2-7	CASSPSDFTRKYF	TGTGCCAGCAGCCCTAGCGACTTTACCAGAAAGTACTTC
few	TRBD1	TRBV5-1	TRBJ1-6	CASSLGDRGYSPLHF	TGCGCCAGCAGCTTGGGAGACAGGGGCTACTCACCCCTCCACTTT
few	TRBD1	TRBV11-2	TRBJ1-3	CASSSGTGAGNTIYF	TGTGCCAGCAGCTCCGGGACAGGGGCTGGAAACACCATATATTTT
NA	TRBD1	TRBV11-2	TRBJ1-1	CASSTTGGSSEAFF	TGTGCCAGCAGCACTACAGGGGGCAGCTCTGAAGCTTTCTTT
few	TRBD2	TRBV27	TRBJ2-3	CASSEWTSGTADTQYF	TGTGCCAGCAGTGAATGGACTAGCGGGACGGCAGATACGCAGTATTTT
once	TRBD2	TRBV7-9	TRBJ2-1	CASSSGRGEGSYNEQFF	TGTGCCAGCAGCTCAGGGCGTGGGGAGGGGTCCTACAATGAGCAGTTCTTC
few	TRBD2	TRBV4-3	TRBJ2-2	CASSQLAGGYTGELFF	TGCGCCAGCAGCCAACTAGCGGGAGGGTACACCGGGGAGCTGTTTTTT
many	NA	TRBV7-9	TRBJ2-2	CASSEGPTELFF	TGTGCCAGCAGCGAGGGGCCAACGGAGCTGTTTTTT
NA	NA	TRBV7-9	TRBJ1-1	CASSLVGINTEAFF	TGTGCCAGCAGCCTCGTTGGGATTAACACTGAAGCTTTCTTT
NA	TRBD1	TRBV7-6	TRBJ2-7	CASSPDRGDEQYF	TGTGCCAGCAGCCCCGACAGGGGGGACGAGCAGTACTTC
few	NA	TRBV2	TRBJ2-5	CASRPHRARETQYF	TGTGCCAGCAGGCCGCACCGGGCCCGGGAGACCCAGTACTTC
few	NA	TRBV7-8	TRBJ1-1	CASSPLRPYEAFF	TGTGCCAGCAGCCCACTTCGACCATACGAAGCTTTCTTT
few	NA	TRBV6-2/TRBV6-3	TRBJ2-7	CASGSDPYEQYF	TGTGCCAGCGGTTCAGACCCCTACGAGCAGTACTTC
few	NA	TRBV27	TRBJ2-6	CASSLRGGTGANVLTF	TGTGCCAGCAGTTTAAGGGGTGGTACTGGGGCCAACGTCCTGACTTTC
NA	NA	TRBV27	TRBJ2-2	CASSLEGATGELFF	TGTGCCAGCAGTTTGGAGGGGGCCACCGGGGAGCTGTTTTTT
few	NA	TRBV7-8	TRBJ2-7	CASSTRHSYEQYF	TGTGCCAGCAGCACCCGGCATAGTTACGAGCAGTACTTC
few	NA	TRBV9	TRBJ2-3	CASSESGRGDTQYF	TGTGCCAGCAGCGAGAGCGGGCGAGGCGATACGCAGTATTTT
few	NA	TRBV20-1	TRBJ1-2	CSAREGYGYTF	TGCAGTGCTAGAGAGGGCTATGGCTACACCTTC
NA	TRBD1	TRBV24-1	TRBJ2-5	CATSDSRQGGIQETQYF	TGTGCCACCAGTGATTCCCGACAGGGGGGAATCCAAGAGACCCAGTACTTC
few	NA	TRBV5-1	TRBJ2-1	CASSLGTRPTYNEQFF	TGCGCCAGCAGCTTGGGGACCCGACCCACCTACAATGAGCAGTTCTTC
NA	NA	TRBV20-1	TRBJ2-2	CSARDFGGANTGELFF	TGCAGTGCTAGAGATTTCGGGGGCGCGAACACCGGGGAGCTGTTTTTT
NA	NA	TRBV6-5	TRBJ1-2	CASSPDSSYGYTF	TGTGCCAGCAGTCCGGACAGTTCCTATGGCTACACCTTC
NA	NA	TRBV5-4	TRBJ2-3	CASSLQGMSTDTQYF	TGTGCCAGCAGCTTGCAAGGGATGAGCACAGATACGCAGTATTTT
NA	NA	TRBV12-3/TRBV12-4	TRBJ2-7	CASSLGSSWGTGNYEQYF	TGTGCCAGCAGTTTAGGGTCGAGTTGGGGGACTGGGAACTACGAGCAGTACTTC
NA	TRBD1	TRBV19	TRBJ2-1	CASSMLDRGGNEQFF	TGTGCCAGTAGTATGCTGGACAGGGGTGGGAATGAGCAGTTCTTC
NA	TRBD1	TRBV11-2	TRBJ2-7	CASSLTIRDRGIYEQYF	TGTGCCAGCAGCTTAACGATACGGGACAGGGGAATTTACGAGCAGTACTTC
NA	TRBD1	TRBV5-1	TRBJ2-7	CASSLDGWTGLYEQYF	TGCGCCAGCAGCCTGGACGGCTGGACAGGGCTCTACGAGCAGTACTTC
NA	TRBD1	TRBV15	TRBJ2-2	CAIPTGANTGELFF	TGTGCCATTCCGACAGGGGCGAACACCGGGGAGCTGTTTTTT
NA	NA	TRBV12-3/TRBV12-4	TRBJ1-5	CASSLRDREPQHF	TGTGCCAGCAGTTTAAGGGATAGGGAGCCCCAGCATTTT
NA	TRBD1	TRBV2	TRBJ2-1	CASRPGQGMWFF	TGTGCCAGCAGGCCAGGACAGGGTATGTGGTTCTTC
NA	NA	TRBV12-3/TRBV12-4	TRBJ2-1	CASSLGRGHEQFF	TGTGCCAGCAGTTTAGGAAGAGGACATGAGCAGTTCTTC
NA	TRBD1	TRBV27	TRBJ1-1	CASSSGQGDLEAFF	TGTGCCAGCAGTTCGGGGCAGGGGGATCTTGAAGCTTTCTTT
NA	NA	TRBV15	TRBJ2-7	CATSMTLTYEQYF	TGTGCCACCAGCATGACCCTTACCTACGAGCAGTACTTC
few	TRBD2	TRBV29-1	TRBJ2-7	CSVETSSGGPYEQYF	TGCAGCGTTGAAACATCTAGCGGGGGACCCTACGAGCAGTACTTC
few	NA	TRBV12-3/TRBV12-4	TRBJ1-3	CASSLGTPSSGNTIYF	TGTGCCAGCAGTTTGGGGACACCTTCTTCTGGAAACACCATATATTTT
many	NA	TRBV6-2/TRBV6-3	TRBJ2-1	CASSPGGATEQFF	TGTGCCAGCAGCCCAGGGGGGGCGACTGAGCAGTTCTTC
few	NA	TRBV12-3/TRBV12-4	TRBJ1-1	CASSFWENPAEAFF	TGTGCCAGCAGTTTTTGGGAAAATCCCGCTGAAGCTTTCTTT
NA	NA	TRBV20-1	TRBJ2-2	CSARVDKEGGELFF	TGCAGTGCTAGAGTGGACAAGGAAGGCGGGGAGCTGTTTTTT
many	TRBD1	TRBV9	TRBJ2-7	CASSVGDRGYEQYF	TGTGCCAGCAGCGTAGGTGACAGGGGATACGAGCAGTACTTC
NA	TRBD1	TRBV4-3	TRBJ2-7	CASSQLDRDEQYF	TGCGCCAGCAGCCAACTGGACAGGGACGAGCAGTACTTC
few	TRBD1	TRBV15	TRBJ1-4	CATSRDKQGWNEKLFF	TGTGCCACCAGCAGGGATAAACAGGGGTGGAATGAAAAACTGTTTTTT
NA	NA	TRBV2	TRBJ2-5	CASSEFRGGGETQYF	TGTGCCAGCAGTGAATTCAGGGGCGGTGGGGAGACCCAGTACTTC
NA	TRBD2	TRBV15	TRBJ2-1	CATSTELSGSIGYNEQFF	TGTGCCACCAGCACCGAACTTAGCGGGAGCATTGGCTACAATGAGCAGTTCTTC
NA	NA	TRBV9	TRBJ2-2	CASSVASGGELFF	TGTGCCAGCAGCGTAGCATCCGGCGGGGAGCTGTTTTTT
few	NA	TRBV29-1	TRBJ2-7	CSVKWGPSYEQYF	TGCAGCGTCAAGTGGGGGCCATCCTACGAGCAGTACTTC
few	NA	TRBV7-9	TRBJ1-2	CASSLAGGTYGYTF	TGTGCCAGCAGCTTAGCGGGGGGCACCTATGGCTACACCTTC
NA	TRBD2	TRBV4-2	TRBJ2-7	CASSQGLAGDSYEQYF	TGTGCCAGCAGCCAAGGGCTAGCGGGGGACTCCTACGAGCAGTACTTC
NA	TRBD1	TRBV7-9	TRBJ2-7	CASSWTGAEQYF	TGTGCCAGCAGCTGGACAGGGGCCGAGCAGTACTTC
NA	TRBD2	TRBV11-2	TRBJ2-7	CASSPMAGDYEQYF	TGTGCCAGCAGCCCTATGGCGGGGGACTACGAGCAGTACTTC